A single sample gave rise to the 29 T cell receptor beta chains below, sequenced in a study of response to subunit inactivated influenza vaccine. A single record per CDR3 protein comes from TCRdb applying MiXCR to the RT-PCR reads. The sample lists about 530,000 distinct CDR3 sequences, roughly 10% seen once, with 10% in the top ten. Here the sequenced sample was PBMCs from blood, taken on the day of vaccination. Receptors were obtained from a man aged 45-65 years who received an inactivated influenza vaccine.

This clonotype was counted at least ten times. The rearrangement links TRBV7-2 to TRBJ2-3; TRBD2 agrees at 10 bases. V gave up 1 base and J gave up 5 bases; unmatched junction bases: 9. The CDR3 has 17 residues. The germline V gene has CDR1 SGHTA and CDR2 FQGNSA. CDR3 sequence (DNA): TGTGCCAGCAGCTTAGGAACAGCGGGGGGGCGGTTAGATACGCAGTATTTT. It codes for CASSLGTAGGRLDTQYF.

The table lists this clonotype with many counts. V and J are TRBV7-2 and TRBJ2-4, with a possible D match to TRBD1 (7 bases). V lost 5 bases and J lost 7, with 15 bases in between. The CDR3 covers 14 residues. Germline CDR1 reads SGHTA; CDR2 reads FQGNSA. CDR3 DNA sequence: TGTGCCAGCAGCCCTGCGGGACAGCATAACATTCAGTACTTC. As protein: CASSPAGQHNIQYF.

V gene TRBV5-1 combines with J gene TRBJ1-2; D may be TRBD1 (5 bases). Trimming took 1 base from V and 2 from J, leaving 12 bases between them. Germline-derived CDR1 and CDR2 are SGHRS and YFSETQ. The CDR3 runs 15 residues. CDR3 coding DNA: TGCGCCAGCAGCTTGACCTACGGGACGAACTATGGCTACACCTTC. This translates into CASSLTYGTNYGYTF.

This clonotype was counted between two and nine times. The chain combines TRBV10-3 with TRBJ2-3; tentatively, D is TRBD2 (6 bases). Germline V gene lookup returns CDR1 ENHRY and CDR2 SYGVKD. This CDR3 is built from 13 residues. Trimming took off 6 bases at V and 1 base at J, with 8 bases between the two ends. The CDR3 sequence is CAISPSGTDTQYF. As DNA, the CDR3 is TGTGCCATCAGCCCTAGCGGCACAGATACGCAGTATTTT.

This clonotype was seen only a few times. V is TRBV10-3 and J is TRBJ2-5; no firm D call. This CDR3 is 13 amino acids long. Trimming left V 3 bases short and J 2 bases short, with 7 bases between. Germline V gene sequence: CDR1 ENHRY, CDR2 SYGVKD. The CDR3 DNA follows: TGTGCCATCAGTGATCGGCAGCAAGAGACCCAGTACTTC. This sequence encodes CAISDRQQETQYF.

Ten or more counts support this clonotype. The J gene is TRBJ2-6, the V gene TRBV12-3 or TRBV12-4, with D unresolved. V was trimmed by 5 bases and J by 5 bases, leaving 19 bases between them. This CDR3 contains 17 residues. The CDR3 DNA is TGTGCCAGCAGTCCACGGACCGAATCCGGGCGGGCCAACGTCCTGACTTTC. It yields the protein CASSPRTESGRANVLTF.

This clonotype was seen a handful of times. In nucleotides, the CDR3 is TGCGCCAGCAGCCAAGGACTAGCGGGAGCCCGGTCTCCCTACGAGCAGTACTTC. Translation gives CASSQGLAGARSPYEQYF. The chain joins TRBV5-1 to TRBJ2-7; 13 bases align to TRBD2. The CDR3 extends over 18 amino acids. V lost 4 bases, J lost 2 bases, and 12 bases stayed unmatched. Germline V gives CDR1 SGHRS, CDR2 YFSETQ.

The CDR3 reads CASSYTRPLYLNNEQFF. CDR3 sequence (DNA): TGTGCCAGCAGCTATACTCGACCGTTATATTTGAACAATGAGCAGTTCTTC. This chain uses TRBV28 with TRBJ2-1, with unresolved D. Trimming removed 6 bases at V and 5 bases at J, with 23 bases between. Germline V CDR1 and CDR2: MDHEN, SYDVKM. The length of the CDR3 is 17 residues.

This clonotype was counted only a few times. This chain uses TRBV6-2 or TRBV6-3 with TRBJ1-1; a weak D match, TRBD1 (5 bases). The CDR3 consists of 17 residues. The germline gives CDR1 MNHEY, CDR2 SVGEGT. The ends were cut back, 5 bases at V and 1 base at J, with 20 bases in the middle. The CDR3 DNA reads TGTGCCAGCAGTCGGGGCCAGGTGGCGGTCCGGAACACTGAAGCTTTCTTT. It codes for CASSRGQVAVRNTEAFF.

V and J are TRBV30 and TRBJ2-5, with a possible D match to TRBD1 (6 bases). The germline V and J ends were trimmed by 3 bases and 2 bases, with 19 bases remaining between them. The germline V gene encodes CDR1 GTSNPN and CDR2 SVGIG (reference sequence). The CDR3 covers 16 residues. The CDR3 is CAWSPLTGTPQETQYF. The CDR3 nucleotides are TGTGCCTGGAGCCCCCTCACCGGGACACCACAAGAGACCCAGTACTTC.

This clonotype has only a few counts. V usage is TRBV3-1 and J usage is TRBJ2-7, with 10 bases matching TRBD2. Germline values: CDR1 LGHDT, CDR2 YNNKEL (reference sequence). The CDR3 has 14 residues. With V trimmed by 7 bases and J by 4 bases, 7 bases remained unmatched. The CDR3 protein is CASTRLAGGYEQYF. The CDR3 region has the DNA TGTGCCAGCACCAGACTAGCGGGCGGTTACGAGCAGTACTTC.

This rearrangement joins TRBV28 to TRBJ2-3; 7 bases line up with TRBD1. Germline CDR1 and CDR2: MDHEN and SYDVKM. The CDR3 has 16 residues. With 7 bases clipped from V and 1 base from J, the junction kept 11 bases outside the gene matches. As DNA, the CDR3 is TGTGCCAGCACCGGAGAGTACGGGACAGGCACAGATACGCAGTATTTT. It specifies CASTGEYGTGTDTQYF. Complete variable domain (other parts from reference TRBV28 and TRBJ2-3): DVKVTQSSRYLVKRTGEKVFLECVQDMDHENMFWYRQDPGLGLRLIYFSYDVKMKEKGDIPEGYSVSREKKERFSLILESASTNQTSMYLCASTGEYGTGTDTQYFGPGTRLTVL.

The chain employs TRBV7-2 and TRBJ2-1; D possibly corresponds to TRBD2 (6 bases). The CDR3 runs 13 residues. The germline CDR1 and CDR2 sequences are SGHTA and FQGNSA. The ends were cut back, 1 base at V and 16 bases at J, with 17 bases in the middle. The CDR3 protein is CASSLVSGLGVFF. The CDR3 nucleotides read TGTGCCAGCAGCTTAGTTTCGGGACTCGGCGTTTTCTTC.

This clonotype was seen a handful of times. The CDR3 bases are TGTGCCAGCAGTTGGCGGCGGGACAGGACAACCTACGAGCAGTACTTC. It specifies CASSWRRDRTTYEQYF. The rearrangement joins TRBV6-2 or TRBV6-3 to TRBJ2-7; TRBD1 matches 8 bases. V gave up 4 bases and J gave up 2 bases; unmatched junction bases: 10. The CDR3 totals 16 residues. The V gene's germline CDR1 is MNHEY and CDR2 SVGEGT.

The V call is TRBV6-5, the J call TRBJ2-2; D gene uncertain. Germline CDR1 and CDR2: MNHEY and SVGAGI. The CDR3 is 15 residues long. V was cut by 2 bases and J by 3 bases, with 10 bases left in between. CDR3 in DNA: TGTGCCAGCAGTTACAGGAGCCAATACACCGGGGAGCTGTTTTTT. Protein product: CASSYRSQYTGELFF.

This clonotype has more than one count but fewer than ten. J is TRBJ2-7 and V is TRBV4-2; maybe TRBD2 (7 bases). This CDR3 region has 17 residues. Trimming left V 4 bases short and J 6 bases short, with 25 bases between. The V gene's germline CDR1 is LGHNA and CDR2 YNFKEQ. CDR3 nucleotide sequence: TGTGCCAGCAGCCGCGTATTGCCGGGACACGGGGAGGGCGAGCAGTACTTC. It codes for CASSRVLPGHGEGEQYF.

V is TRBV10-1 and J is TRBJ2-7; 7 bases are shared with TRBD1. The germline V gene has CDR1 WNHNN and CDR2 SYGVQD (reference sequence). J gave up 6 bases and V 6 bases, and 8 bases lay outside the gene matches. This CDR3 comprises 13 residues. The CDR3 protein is CASSDRASREQYF. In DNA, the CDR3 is TGCGCCAGCAGCGACAGGGCTAGTCGCGAGCAGTACTTC.

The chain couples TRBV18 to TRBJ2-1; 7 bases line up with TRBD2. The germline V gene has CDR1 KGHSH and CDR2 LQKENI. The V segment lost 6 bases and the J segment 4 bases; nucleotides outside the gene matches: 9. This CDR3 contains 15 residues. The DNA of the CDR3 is TGTGCCAGCTCTCTTCGGGTAGCGGGTTACAATGAGCAGTTCTTC. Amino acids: CASSLRVAGYNEQFF.

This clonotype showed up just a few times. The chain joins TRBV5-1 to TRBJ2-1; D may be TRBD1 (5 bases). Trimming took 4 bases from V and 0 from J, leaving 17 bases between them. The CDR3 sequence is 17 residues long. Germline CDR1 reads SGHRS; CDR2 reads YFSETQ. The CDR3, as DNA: TGCGCCAGCAGCCGAACTTCTTGGACAAGCTCCTACAATGAGCAGTTCTTC. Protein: CASSRTSWTSSYNEQFF.

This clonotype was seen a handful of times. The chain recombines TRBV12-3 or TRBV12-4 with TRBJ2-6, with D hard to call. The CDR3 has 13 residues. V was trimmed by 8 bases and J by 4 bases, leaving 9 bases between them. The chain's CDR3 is CASGRAGANVLTF. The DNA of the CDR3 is TGTGCCAGCGGCCGTGCCGGGGCCAACGTCCTGACTTTC.

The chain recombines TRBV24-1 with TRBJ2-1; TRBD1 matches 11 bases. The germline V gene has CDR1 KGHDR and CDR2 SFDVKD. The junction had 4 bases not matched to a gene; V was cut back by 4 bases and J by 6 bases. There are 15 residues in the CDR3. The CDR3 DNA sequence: TGTGCCACCAGTGAGACCGGGACAGGGGGCAATGAGCAGTTCTTC. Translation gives CATSETGTGGNEQFF.

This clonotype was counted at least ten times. CDR3 protein: CASSQDGLALSPYTQYF. DNA for the CDR3: TGTGCCAGCAGCCAGGACGGACTAGCCTTGTCCCCTTATACGCAGTATTTT. The V and J genes are TRBV3-1 and TRBJ2-3; 8 bases agree with TRBD2. The CDR3 covers 17 residues. Looked up from germline, CDR1 is LGHDT and CDR2 is YNNKEL (reference sequence). The V gene end was trimmed by 3 bases and the J gene end by 7 bases; junction bases not matched to a gene: 15.

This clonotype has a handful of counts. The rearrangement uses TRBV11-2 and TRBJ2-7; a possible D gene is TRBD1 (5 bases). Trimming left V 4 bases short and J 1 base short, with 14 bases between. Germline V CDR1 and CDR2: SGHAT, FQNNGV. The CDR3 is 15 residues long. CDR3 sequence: CASSSRQPISYEQYF. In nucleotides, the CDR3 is TGTGCCAGCAGCTCCCGACAGCCAATATCCTACGAGCAGTACTTC. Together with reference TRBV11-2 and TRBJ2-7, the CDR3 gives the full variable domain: EAGVAQSPRYKIIEKRQSVAFWCNPISGHATLYWYQQILGQGPKLLIQFQNNGVVDDSQLPKDRFSAERLKGVDSTLKIQPAKLEDSAVYLCASSSRQPISYEQYFGPGTRLTVT.

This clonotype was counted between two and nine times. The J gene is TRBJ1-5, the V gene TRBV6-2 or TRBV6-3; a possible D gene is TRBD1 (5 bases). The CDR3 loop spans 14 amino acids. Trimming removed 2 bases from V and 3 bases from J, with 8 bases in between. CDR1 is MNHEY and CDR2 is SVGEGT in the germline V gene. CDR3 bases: TGTGCCAGCAGTTACGCAGGGACCAATCAGCCCCAGCATTTT. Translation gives CASSYAGTNQPQHF.

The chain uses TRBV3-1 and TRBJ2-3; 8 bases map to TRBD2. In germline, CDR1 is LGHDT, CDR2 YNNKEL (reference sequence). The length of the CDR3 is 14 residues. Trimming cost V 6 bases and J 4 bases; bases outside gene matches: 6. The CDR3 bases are TGTGCCAGCAGGCGAGCGGGGGCCTCAGATACGCAGTATTTT. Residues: CASRRAGASDTQYF.

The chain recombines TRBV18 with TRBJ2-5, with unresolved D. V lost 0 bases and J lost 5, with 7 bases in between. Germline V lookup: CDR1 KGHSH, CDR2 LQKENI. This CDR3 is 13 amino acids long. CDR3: CASSPPRPETQYF. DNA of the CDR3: TGTGCCAGCTCACCACCGAGACCGGAGACCCAGTACTTC.

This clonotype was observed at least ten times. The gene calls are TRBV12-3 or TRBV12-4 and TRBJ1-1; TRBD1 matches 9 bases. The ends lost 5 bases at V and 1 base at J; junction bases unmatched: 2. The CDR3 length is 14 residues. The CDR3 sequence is CASSRTGANTEAFF. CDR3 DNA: TGTGCCAGCAGTCGGACAGGGGCGAACACTGAAGCTTTCTTT.

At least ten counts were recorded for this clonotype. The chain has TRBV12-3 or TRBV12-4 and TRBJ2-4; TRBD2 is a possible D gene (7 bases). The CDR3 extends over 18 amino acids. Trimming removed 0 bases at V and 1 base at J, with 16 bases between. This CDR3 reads CASSLAVAGARAKNIQYF. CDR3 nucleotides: TGTGCCAGCAGTTTAGCCGTTGCGGGGGCCCGGGCCAAAAACATTCAGTACTTC.

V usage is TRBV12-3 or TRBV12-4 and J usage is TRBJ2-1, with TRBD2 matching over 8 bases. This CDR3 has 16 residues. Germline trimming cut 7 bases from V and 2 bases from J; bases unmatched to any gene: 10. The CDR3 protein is CASTIGGRSPYNEQFF. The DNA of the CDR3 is TGTGCCAGCACCATTGGCGGGAGGTCCCCCTACAATGAGCAGTTCTTC.